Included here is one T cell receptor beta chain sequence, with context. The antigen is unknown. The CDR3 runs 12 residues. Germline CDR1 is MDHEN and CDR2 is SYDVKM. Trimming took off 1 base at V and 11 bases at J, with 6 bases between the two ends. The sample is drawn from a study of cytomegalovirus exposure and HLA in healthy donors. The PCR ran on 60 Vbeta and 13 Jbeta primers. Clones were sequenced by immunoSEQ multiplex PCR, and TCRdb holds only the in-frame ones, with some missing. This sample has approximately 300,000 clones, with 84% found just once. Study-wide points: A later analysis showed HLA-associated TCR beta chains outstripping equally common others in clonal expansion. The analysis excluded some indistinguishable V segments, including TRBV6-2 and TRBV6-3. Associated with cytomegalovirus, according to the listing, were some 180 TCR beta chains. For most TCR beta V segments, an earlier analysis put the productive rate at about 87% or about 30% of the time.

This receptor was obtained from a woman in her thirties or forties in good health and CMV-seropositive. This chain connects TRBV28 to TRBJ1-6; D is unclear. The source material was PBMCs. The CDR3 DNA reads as TGTGCCAGCAGTTTATACGAGACACCCCTCCACTTT. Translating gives CASSLYETPLHF.